These 30 T cell receptor beta chains were sequenced from one sample in a study of blood T cell repertoires in COVID-19 (dated by TCRdb to 2018 to 2020). Library prep was done by the immunoSEQ multiplex PCR assay. Held by TCRdb, this immuneACCESS table contains in-frame sequences only and omits some clones. Under half of the omission traces to an unresolved V gene where checked; the cause of the rest is unknown. Present in this sample are a few hundred thousand clones, 70% to 90% of which were seen just once. The ten largest account for 0.75% to 0.95% of the sample. Sequencing was performed on peripheral blood. These receptors were taken from a human donor with COVID-19, enrolled during active disease. The donor label of this sample is uncertain.

This sequence joins TRBV2 and TRBJ2-7, with no clear D. V was trimmed by 1 base and J by 6 bases, leaving 16 bases between them. This CDR3 has 15 residues. Germline CDR1 SNHLY, CDR2 FYNNEI. CDR3: CASSEVGLRSAEQYF. The CDR3 DNA reads TGTGCCAGCAGTGAAGTGGGCCTTAGGTCTGCCGAGCAGTACTTC. The full variable domain, rest sourced from reference TRBV2 and TRBJ2-7, is EPEVTQTPSHQVTQMGQEVILRCVPISNHLYFYWYRQILGQKVEFLVSFYNNEISEKSEIFDDQFSVERPDGSNFTLKIRSTKLEDSAMYFCASSEVGLRSAEQYFGPGTRLTVT.

The chain employs TRBV6-2 or TRBV6-3 and TRBJ2-2; 11 bases fit TRBD1. The CDR3 spans 16 residues. Germline trimming cut 2 bases from V and 5 bases from J; bases unmatched to any gene: 4. Per germline, CDR1 MNHEY and CDR2 SVGEGT. CDR3 in amino acids: CASSYGRDRGTGELFF. For the CDR3, the DNA is TGTGCCAGCAGTTACGGCCGGGACAGGGGGACCGGGGAGCTGTTTTTT.

This clone occurred once. J is TRBJ2-1 and V is TRBV2; D possibly corresponds to TRBD2 (6 bases). Trimming cost V 4 bases and J 6 bases, with 13 bases left between them. This CDR3 contains 14 residues. From germline, CDR1 is SNHLY and CDR2 FYNNEI. Written as DNA, the CDR3 is TGTGCCAGCAGTGCCGGGACTGGCGGCAATGAGCAGTTCTTC. It codes for CASSAGTGGNEQFF.

In DNA, the CDR3 is TGCGCCAGCAGCTCGGGACAGGCGGCCTCTGGAAACACCATATATTTT. Its translation: CASSSGQAASGNTIYF. The genes are TRBV5-1 and TRBJ1-3; the match to TRBD1 covers 8 bases. This CDR3 contains 16 residues. Trimming removed 3 bases from V and 0 bases from J; junction bases left unmatched: 5. Germline V CDR1 and CDR2: SGHRS, YFSETQ.

The genes are TRBV6-6 and TRBJ1-1; 9 bases agree with TRBD1. Trimming took 6 bases from V and 5 from J; bases not matched to a gene: 10. Per the germline V gene, CDR1 is MNHNY and CDR2 is SVGAGI (reference sequence). The CDR3 has 15 amino acids. CDR3 sequence: CASSLIQGAETEAFF. For the CDR3, the DNA is TGTGCCAGCAGCCTAATACAGGGGGCAGAGACTGAAGCTTTCTTT.

There are a few counts of this clone. The chain uses TRBV30 and TRBJ2-2, with 12 positions matching TRBD2. Losses at the gene ends were 3 bases for V and 3 bases for J; bases not matched to a gene: 8. The CDR3 loop spans 17 amino acids. The germline gives CDR1 GTSNPN, CDR2 SVGIG (reference sequence). The CDR3 loop reads CAWRYLAGGPYTGELFF. CDR3 nucleotide sequence: TGTGCCTGGAGATATCTAGCGGGAGGGCCTTACACCGGGGAGCTGTTTTTT. The full variable domain, rest sourced from reference TRBV30 and TRBJ2-2, is SQTIHQWPATLVQPVGSPLSLECTVEGTSNPNLYWYRQAAGRGLQLLFYSVGIGQISSEVPQNLSASRPQDRQFILSSKKLLLSDSGFYLCAWRYLAGGPYTGELFFGEGSRLTVL.

This clone was detected only once. J is TRBJ1-1 and V is TRBV3-1 (or the pseudogene TRBV3-2); tentatively, D is TRBD1 (5 bases). CDR3 length equals 15 residues. CDR1 LGHDT and CDR2 YNNKEL come from the germline V gene (reference sequence). Trimming pared 1 base from V and 5 bases from J, leaving 14 bases between. The CDR3 loop reads CASSQGSDSNTEAFF. CDR3 in DNA: TGTGCCAGCAGCCAAGGAAGTGACAGTAATACTGAAGCTTTCTTT.

The rearrangement links TRBV28 to TRBJ2-1; 9 nucleotides align to TRBD2. This CDR3 is built from 15 residues. Germline CDR1 MDHEN, CDR2 SYDVKM. V lost 5 bases and J lost 1; bases outside the gene matches: 3. The CDR3 here is CASSPSGGSYNEQFF. The CDR3 coding sequence is TGTGCCAGCAGTCCGAGCGGGGGGTCCTACAATGAGCAGTTCTTC.

The rearrangement joins TRBV2 to TRBJ2-1; TRBD2 agrees at 12 bases. The germline V gene encodes CDR1 SNHLY and CDR2 FYNNEI. The CDR3 spans 16 residues. V was clipped by 6 bases and J by 7 bases; unmatched bases: 10. CDR3 sequence (DNA): TGTGCCAGCAGCTCTATACTAGCGGGGGGCGGGAATGAGCAGTTCTTC. This sequence encodes CASSSILAGGGNEQFF.

V and J are TRBV19 and TRBJ1-2; 8 bases are shared with TRBD1. Germline loops: CDR1 LNHDA, CDR2 SQIVND (reference sequence). The ends lost 6 bases at V and 0 bases at J; junction bases unmatched: 12. CDR3 length equals 17 residues. CDR3 in DNA: TGTGCCAGTAGGATTCAGGGGGCTCAGTTCGCTAACTATGGCTACACCTTC. It is translated as CASRIQGAQFANYGYTF.

The chain's CDR3 is CASSLPGGWGYTF. The CDR3 DNA reads as TGTGCCAGCAGCCTCCCGGGGGGCTGGGGCTACACCTTC. The chain joins TRBV7-6 to TRBJ1-2; a possible D gene is TRBD1 (6 bases). Germline V CDR1 and CDR2: SGHVS, FNYEAQ. The CDR3 contains 13 residues. The V end was cut by 5 bases, the J end by 8 bases, with 15 bases between. The whole variable domain, remainder taken from reference TRBV7-6 and TRBJ1-2, is GAGVSQSPRYKVTKRGQDVALRCDPISGHVSLYWYRQALGQGPEFLTYFNYEAQQDKSGLPNDRFSAERPEGSISTLTIQRTEQRDSAMYRCASSLPGGWGYTFGSGTRLTVV.

The chain recombines TRBV28 with TRBJ1-6, with 10 bases matching TRBD1. V gave up 6 bases and J gave up 6 bases; unmatched junction bases: 11. CDR1 MDHEN and CDR2 SYDVKM come from the germline V gene. The CDR3 sequence is 17 residues long. CDR3 nucleotide sequence: TGTGCCAGCAGGTCCCCCGGGACAGGGGTTGCTAATTCACCCCTCCACTTT. Translated, it gives CASRSPGTGVANSPLHF.

V usage is TRBV6-6 and J usage is TRBJ2-7, with D perhaps TRBD1 (5 bases). Trimming pared 2 bases from V and 4 bases from J, leaving 12 bases between. Germline loops: CDR1 MNHNY, CDR2 SVGAGI (reference sequence). The CDR3 contains 14 residues. CDR3 sequence (DNA): TGTGCCAGCAGTTACCGGGCTAAGGGGTACGAGCAGTACTTC. Translating gives CASSYRAKGYEQYF.

The V call is TRBV21-1, the J call TRBJ2-7; TRBD2, the table's D call, lacks a check against the DNA. TRBV21-1 is deemed a pseudogene. This CDR3 comprises 15 residues. The CDR3 loop reads CASSVQGLWYYEQYF. As DNA, the CDR3 is TGTGCCAGCAGCGTCCAGGGACTCTGGTACTACGAGCAGTACTTC.

This clone was counted only a few times. V and J are TRBV28 and TRBJ1-4, with D perhaps matching TRBD1 (5 bases). V was pared by 4 bases and J by 7 bases, with 19 bases between. The CDR3 covers 16 residues. CDR1 and CDR2 (germline): MDHEN, SYDVKM. The CDR3 bases are TGTGCCAGCAGTTCTTTCTCGGGAGGGGCGGGTGAAAAACTGTTTTTT. It codes for CASSSFSGGAGEKLFF.

The chain is built from TRBV10-1 and TRBJ2-7; TRBD2 matches 9 bases. The CDR3 length is 19 residues. The J segment lost 0 bases and the V segment lost 0 bases, leaving 12 bases of the junction unmatched. CDR1 is WNHNN, CDR2 SYGVQD, per germline (reference sequence). The CDR3 loop reads CASSESVSSGRQSSYEQYF. The CDR3, as DNA: TGCGCCAGCAGTGAGTCGGTATCCAGCGGGAGGCAGAGCTCCTACGAGCAGTACTTC.

The DNA for the CDR3 is TGTGCTAGCGGGGCAGGATCTTATCAGCCCCAGCATTTT. Translating gives CASGAGSYQPQHF. This rearrangement joins TRBV30 to TRBJ1-5; possibly TRBD1 for D (5 bases). The CDR3 extends over 13 amino acids. Germline V CDR1 and CDR2: GTSNPN, SVGIG (reference sequence).

This chain joins TRBV9 and TRBJ2-7, with TRBD2 matching 10 bases. The germline V gene encodes CDR1 SGDLS and CDR2 YYNGEE. The CDR3 has 16 amino acids. V dropped 4 bases and J dropped 7; count of bases not matched to a gene: 14. The CDR3 protein is CASSRGGASGSREQYF. In DNA form, the CDR3 reads TGTGCCAGCAGCCGGGGTGGGGCTAGCGGGAGTCGTGAGCAGTACTTC. Supplemented by reference TRBV9 and TRBJ2-7, the full variable domain reads DSGVTQTPKHLITATGQRVTLRCSPRSGDLSVYWYQQSLDQGLQFLIQYYNGEERAKGNILERFSAQQFPDLHSELNLSSLELGDSALYFCASSRGGASGSREQYFGPGTRLTVT.

This chain links TRBV27 with TRBJ1-1; D not resolved. In germline, CDR1 is MNHEY, CDR2 SMNVEV (reference sequence). The V gene lost 5 bases and the J gene lost 0 bases, with 13 bases spanning the gap. The CDR3 runs 15 residues. Here the CDR3 reads CASSPHVRVNTEAFF. CDR3 bases: TGTGCCAGCAGTCCACACGTCCGGGTGAACACTGAAGCTTTCTTT.

This rearrangement joins TRBV29-1 to TRBJ2-1; tentative D call: TRBD2 (5 bases). Deletions cut 5 bases from V and 8 bases from J, with 28 bases between. Germline CDR1 reads SQVTM; CDR2 reads ANQGSEA. The CDR3 totals 17 residues. The CDR3 is CSVPLPRRGLLEDEQFF. The CDR3 DNA sequence: TGCAGCGTTCCCCTTCCTCGGCGAGGGTTGCTTGAGGATGAGCAGTTCTTC.

The chain couples TRBV5-5 to TRBJ2-3; no reliable D call. This CDR3 is 14 amino acids long. The ends were cut back, 0 bases at V and 2 bases at J, with 7 bases in the middle. CDR1 is SGHKS, CDR2 YYEKEE, per germline (reference sequence). The CDR3 coding sequence is TGTGCCAGCAGCTTGGAGCGCCTCACAGATACGCAGTATTTT. It is translated as CASSLERLTDTQYF. Full variable domain (missing parts from reference TRBV5-5 and TRBJ2-3): DAGVTQSPTHLIKTRGQQVTLRCSPISGHKSVSWYQQVLGQGPQFIFQYYEKEERGRGNFPDRFSARQFPNYSSELNVNALLLGDSALYLCASSLERLTDTQYFGPGTRLTVL.

As to this clone: The sample holds other DNA sequences that translate to the same CDR3. The gene calls are TRBV11-3 and TRBJ2-3; 9 nucleotides agree with TRBD2. CDR1 is SGHNT and CDR2 is YENEEA in the germline V gene. This CDR3 has 15 residues. Germline trimming cut 4 bases from V and 1 base from J; bases unmatched to any gene: 3. The CDR3 DNA reads as TGTGCCAGCAGCTCAACTAGCGGGCGCACAGATACGCAGTATTTT. Protein sequence: CASSSTSGRTDTQYF.

The chain combines TRBV7-2 with TRBJ2-4; 12 bases are shared with TRBD2. The CDR3 totals 18 residues. Germline V gene data show CDR1 as SGHTA and CDR2 as FQGNSA. The V and J ends lost 5 bases and 3 bases, in that order; junction bases with no gene match: 11. CDR3: CASSARLAGEGDKNIQYF. The CDR3 coding sequence is TGTGCCAGCAGCGCCCGACTAGCGGGAGAGGGCGACAAAAACATTCAGTACTTC.

This clone has at least ten counts. The genes are TRBV6-5 and TRBJ2-7; D is perhaps TRBD1 (6 bases). The V end was cut by 6 bases, the J end by 13 bases, with 19 bases between. Germline V CDR1 and CDR2: MNHEY, SVGAGI. The CDR3 runs to 12 residues. The CDR3, as DNA: TGTGCCAGCAGATCCTTACAGGGTCCCTCATACTTC. This codes for CASRSLQGPSYF.

The chain recombines TRBV6-1 with TRBJ1-5, with a weak D call TRBD1 (6 bases). Germline V lookup: CDR1 MNHNS, CDR2 SASEGT. This CDR3 comprises 15 residues. V shed 0 bases and J shed 4 bases, with 10 bases lying between them. This chain's CDR3 is CASSEARTENQPQHF. As DNA, the CDR3 is TGTGCCAGCAGTGAAGCTCGGACAGAGAATCAGCCCCAGCATTTT.

V usage is TRBV27 and J usage is TRBJ2-2; D perhaps matches TRBD2 (6 bases). This CDR3 is 15 amino acids long. Germline CDR1 and CDR2: MNHEY and SMNVEV (reference sequence). V lost 2 bases, J lost 5 bases, and 12 bases lay in between. The DNA for the CDR3 is TGTGCCAGCAGTTTAACGGGGGTCGGGACCGGGGAGCTGTTTTTT. It translates to CASSLTGVGTGELFF.

This clone was counted between two and nine times. The chain links TRBV3-1 (or the pseudogene TRBV3-2) to TRBJ1-5; TRBD1 matches at 9 bases. This CDR3 spans 15 amino acids. V shed 1 base and J 12 bases; nucleotides not matched to a gene: 10. Germline assignment: CDR1 LGHDT and CDR2 YNNKEL (reference sequence). CDR3 sequence: CASSQGTGGPGLQHF. The CDR3 coding sequence is TGTGCCAGCAGCCAAGGAACAGGGGGCCCAGGACTCCAGCATTTT.

The chain has TRBV6-2 or TRBV6-3 and TRBJ2-3; possibly TRBD1 for D (6 bases). Germline V gene lookup returns CDR1 MNHEY and CDR2 SVGEGT. This CDR3 spans 13 amino acids. V was shortened by 4 bases and J by 5 bases, with 10 bases between the two germline ends. The CDR3: CASSSIRGDTQYF. As DNA, the CDR3 is TGTGCCAGCAGTTCCATCAGGGGAGATACGCAGTATTTT.

The chain recombines TRBV29-1 with TRBJ2-7; D may be TRBD2 (6 bases). Germline-derived CDR1 and CDR2 are SQVTM and ANQGSEA. There are 13 residues in the CDR3. As DNA, the CDR3 is TGCGCGATCGGGAGTCCCTTCTTCCGCGAGCAGTACTTC. Translation: CAIGSPFFREQYF.

The chain couples TRBV6-5 to TRBJ2-2, with 10 bases fitting TRBD2. Per germline, CDR1 MNHEY and CDR2 SVGAGI. After removal of 7 bases from V and 6 bases from J, the junction contained 5 bases not matched to a gene. The CDR3 is 14 residues long. The CDR3 here is CASTQRGGSGELFF. The DNA of the CDR3 is TGTGCCAGCACCCAGCGGGGGGGATCCGGGGAGCTGTTTTTT.